This T cell receptor (beta chain) was sequenced in a study of blood T cell repertoires in COVID-19. The germline V gene encodes CDR1 SGHKS and CDR2 YYEKEE (reference sequence). This CDR3 comprises 14 residues. Trimming took 4 bases from V and 0 from J, leaving 10 bases between them. Measured with immunoSEQ multiplex PCR; TCRdb has only the in-frame clones, and not every one. Found here are 200,000 to 250,000 clones, roughly 90% of them singletons; the top ten hold roughly 3.2%. The gene calls are TRBV5-5 and TRBJ1-2, with D possibly matching TRBD1 (5 bases). This receptor was identified in a woman aged 50 to 60 in a cohort exposed to, infected with or recovered from COVID-19 (not recorded which). The material sequenced was PBMCs or T cells enriched from blood (not recorded which). CDR3 sequence (DNA): TGTGCCAGCAGCCAACAGGTAGCTAACTATGGCTACACCTTC. Amino acid sequence: CASSQQVANYGYTF.